This is a list of T cell receptor beta chains from one sample in a study of blood T cell repertoires in COVID-19. Assay: immunoSEQ multiplex PCR; the TCRdb copy retains only in-frame clones and omits some. The sample lists 210,000 or so clones; roughly 86% were seen once. Specimen: peripheral blood. These receptors all come from a woman between 50 and 59 years old with active or convalescent COVID-19. CDR3s include the opening cysteine and the closing phenylalanine or tryptophan. The D gene is left open where the match is weak. Only part of the rows carry a size: once, few, many, or a class if the clone is expanded.

V gene: TRBV7-2
clone size: -
J gene: TRBJ2-2
D gene: -
CDR3 DNA: TGTGCCAGCAGCCCCGGAGAGGCGAACACCGGGGAGCTGTTTTTT
CDR3 protein: CASSPGEANTGELFF

V gene: TRBV2
clone size: -
J gene: TRBJ1-1
D gene: -
CDR3 DNA: TGTGCCAGCGGAAGACAGCCTAATAAGGACACTGAAGCTTTCTTT
CDR3 protein: CASGRQPNKDTEAFF

V gene: TRBV18
clone size: -
J gene: TRBJ2-3
D gene: TRBD2
CDR3 DNA: TGTGCCAGCTCACCGGAGCTAGCGGGGCCGAGGGATACGCAGTATTTT
CDR3 protein: CASSPELAGPRDTQYF

V gene: TRBV6-5
clone size: -
J gene: TRBJ2-1
D gene: TRBD1
CDR3 DNA: TGTGCCAGCAGCCAGGGGGCGATTCACTACAATGAGCAGTTCTTC
CDR3 protein: CASSQGAIHYNEQFF

V gene: TRBV6-5
clone size: once
J gene: TRBJ2-7
D gene: TRBD2
CDR3 DNA: TGTGCCAGCAGTCGAGCGGGGACTAGAACCTACGAGCAGTACTTC
CDR3 protein: CASSRAGTRTYEQYF

V gene: TRBV11-2
clone size: -
J gene: TRBJ1-1
D gene: TRBD1
CDR3 DNA: TGTGCCAGCAGCTTTACAGGGGTAGGCATGAACACTGAAGCTTTCTTT
CDR3 protein: CASSFTGVGMNTEAFF

V gene: TRBV10-3
clone size: once
J gene: TRBJ2-5
D gene: TRBD2
CDR3 DNA: TGTGCCATCAGTGAAGGTCTAGCGGGCCTAACGGGTGAGACCCAGTACTTC
CDR3 protein: CAISEGLAGLTGETQYF

V gene: TRBV4-1
clone size: -
J gene: TRBJ2-3
D gene: -
CDR3 DNA: TGCGCCAGCAGCCAAGTGGGGCCTCTAGATACGCAGTATTTT
CDR3 protein: CASSQVGPLDTQYF

V gene: TRBV28
clone size: few
J gene: TRBJ1-1
D gene: -
CDR3 DNA: TGTGCCAGCAGCGAAGGGGGGAGGGGCAAGGATTTCTTT
CDR3 protein: CASSEGGRGKDFF

V gene: TRBV3-1/TRBV3-2
clone size: once
J gene: TRBJ1-3
D gene: -
CDR3 DNA: TGTGCCAGCAGCCAGCGGGAGCTTGGAAACACCATATATTTT
CDR3 protein: CASSQRELGNTIYF

V gene: TRBV27
clone size: -
J gene: TRBJ1-1
D gene: -
CDR3 DNA: TGTGCCAGCAGTTTTTTCGGTGACACTGAAGCTTTCTTT
CDR3 protein: CASSFFGDTEAFF

V gene: TRBV18
clone size: -
J gene: TRBJ2-3
D gene: TRBD1
CDR3 DNA: TGTGCCAGCTCACTAAATACAGGGGGCGCGGGCACAGATACGCAGTATTTT
CDR3 protein: CASSLNTGGAGTDTQYF

V gene: TRBV9
clone size: -
J gene: TRBJ2-1
D gene: TRBD2
CDR3 DNA: TGTGCCAGCAGCGTAGGTAGCGGGGGATACAATGAGCAGTTCTTC
CDR3 protein: CASSVGSGGYNEQFF

V gene: TRBV18
clone size: once
J gene: TRBJ2-3
D gene: -
CDR3 DNA: TGTGCCAGCTCACAGGGGATCGCAGATACGCAGTATTTT
CDR3 protein: CASSQGIADTQYF

V gene: TRBV5-4
clone size: -
J gene: TRBJ1-1
D gene: -
CDR3 DNA: TGTGCCAGCAGCTCCAAGGCGGGGGGATTGAACACTGAAGCTTTCTTT
CDR3 protein: CASSSKAGGLNTEAFF

V gene: TRBV3-1/TRBV3-2
clone size: -
J gene: TRBJ2-1
D gene: TRBD2
CDR3 DNA: TGTGCCAGCAGCCAAGATCAAACTAGCGGGGGGCCCTCCTACAATGAGCAGTTCTTC
CDR3 protein: CASSQDQTSGGPSYNEQFF

V gene: TRBV6-1
clone size: -
J gene: TRBJ2-4
D gene: -
CDR3 DNA: TGTGCCAGCAGTGAAGGGGGACTAGCCAAAAACATTCAGTACTTC
CDR3 protein: CASSEGGLAKNIQYF

V gene: TRBV27
clone size: -
J gene: TRBJ2-7
D gene: -
CDR3 DNA: TGTGCCAGCACCCTCAAGCGCGAGCAGTACTTC
CDR3 protein: CASTLKREQYF

V gene: TRBV13
clone size: -
J gene: TRBJ1-2
D gene: -
CDR3 DNA: TGTGCCAGCAGCTTCTCTTCCGGGGGGCGGTGGGATGGCTACACCTTC
CDR3 protein: CASSFSSGGRWDGYTF

V gene: TRBV2
clone size: few
J gene: TRBJ1-5
D gene: TRBD1
CDR3 DNA: TGTGCCAGCAGGGGACAGGGGCGCCAGCCCCAGCATTTT
CDR3 protein: CASRGQGRQPQHF

V gene: TRBV15
clone size: once
J gene: TRBJ1-1
D gene: TRBD1
CDR3 DNA: TGTGCCACCAGCAGAGATCTGGACAGGTCGAACACTGAAGCTTTCTTT
CDR3 protein: CATSRDLDRSNTEAFF

V gene: TRBV19
clone size: -
J gene: TRBJ1-2
D gene: -
CDR3 DNA: TGTGCCAGTAGTCACAGGGAGGGGGGCTACACCTTC
CDR3 protein: CASSHREGGYTF

V gene: TRBV13
clone size: -
J gene: TRBJ2-7
D gene: -
CDR3 DNA: TGTGCCAGCGTGGTAATGGCAGGGCTCACCTACGAGCAGTACTTC
CDR3 protein: CASVVMAGLTYEQYF

V gene: TRBV18
clone size: -
J gene: TRBJ1-6
D gene: TRBD1
CDR3 DNA: TGTGCCAGCTCGGTTGGACAGGGAGGCAGTTCACCCCTCCACTTT
CDR3 protein: CASSVGQGGSSPLHF

V gene: TRBV11-2
clone size: -
J gene: TRBJ1-3
D gene: -
CDR3 DNA: TGTGCCAGCAGCGGTTATCTGGGGGCCGTGAAGGGAAACACCATATATTTT
CDR3 protein: CASSGYLGAVKGNTIYF

V gene: TRBV5-6
clone size: once
J gene: TRBJ2-1
D gene: TRBD1
CDR3 DNA: TGTGCCAGCAGCACGTTGGGCCGTGCCAGGGGGCCTAACAATGAGCAGTTCTTC
CDR3 protein: CASSTLGRARGPNNEQFF

V gene: TRBV4-1
clone size: few
J gene: TRBJ1-5
D gene: -
CDR3 DNA: TGCGCCAGCAGTCCCGGGACAACTAGCAATCAGCCCCAGCATTTT
CDR3 protein: CASSPGTTSNQPQHF

V gene: TRBV19
clone size: -
J gene: TRBJ2-2
D gene: -
CDR3 DNA: TGTGCCAGTAGTATAGCATCTACGAACACCGGGGAGCTGTTTTTT
CDR3 protein: CASSIASTNTGELFF

V gene: TRBV10-3
clone size: -
J gene: TRBJ2-1
D gene: TRBD2
CDR3 DNA: TGTGCCACCAAACTAGCGGTTACCTACAATGAGCAGTTCTTC
CDR3 protein: CATKLAVTYNEQFF

V gene: TRBV28
clone size: -
J gene: TRBJ1-2
D gene: TRBD1
CDR3 DNA: TGTGCCAGCCGAACCCTGGGACAGGCCCGGAACTATGGCTACACCTTC
CDR3 protein: CASRTLGQARNYGYTF

V gene: TRBV15
clone size: -
J gene: TRBJ1-1
D gene: -
CDR3 DNA: TGTGCCACCAGCAGGTCCCCGGGGGGGCACACTGAAGCTTTCTTT
CDR3 protein: CATSRSPGGHTEAFF

V gene: TRBV29-1
clone size: few
J gene: TRBJ1-2
D gene: TRBD1
CDR3 DNA: TGCAGCGTTGAAGAGAACAGGGGAAGTGGCTACACCTTC
CDR3 protein: CSVEENRGSGYTF

V gene: TRBV27
clone size: -
J gene: TRBJ2-2
D gene: -
CDR3 DNA: TGTGCCAGCAGAAGGGACATCCCCGGGACCGGGGAGCTGTTTTTT
CDR3 protein: CASRRDIPGTGELFF

V gene: TRBV4-1
clone size: -
J gene: TRBJ1-1
D gene: -
CDR3 DNA: TGCGCCAGCAGCCGTCGACAGGCCACGAACACTGAAGCTTTCTTT
CDR3 protein: CASSRRQATNTEAFF

V gene: TRBV5-6
clone size: -
J gene: TRBJ1-1
D gene: TRBD1
CDR3 DNA: TGTGCCAGCGGACGCACAGGGGGCTCTGAAGCTTTCTTT
CDR3 protein: CASGRTGGSEAFF

V gene: TRBV4-1
clone size: once
J gene: TRBJ2-7
D gene: TRBD2
CDR3 DNA: TGCGCCAGCAGCCAAGAGGAGCTAGCGGCCTCCTACGAGCAGTACTTC
CDR3 protein: CASSQEELAASYEQYF

V gene: TRBV29-1
clone size: -
J gene: TRBJ2-1
D gene: TRBD1
CDR3 DNA: TGCAGCGCTTCCGGGACAGACCCCGGTGAGCAGTTCTTC
CDR3 protein: CSASGTDPGEQFF

V gene: TRBV2
clone size: -
J gene: TRBJ1-3
D gene: -
CDR3 DNA: TGTGCCAGCAGTGAATCGGGGGGGCTTACCTCTGGAAACACCATATATTTT
CDR3 protein: CASSESGGLTSGNTIYF

V gene: TRBV7-9
clone size: -
J gene: TRBJ1-4
D gene: -
CDR3 DNA: TGTGCCAGCAGCCTATTGCCCTCGCGTGAAAAACTGTTTTTT
CDR3 protein: CASSLLPSREKLFF

V gene: TRBV25-1
clone size: -
J gene: TRBJ1-6
D gene: TRBD1
CDR3 DNA: TGTGCCAGCAGTCCATCGGGCAAGGGGGCGGATAATTCACCCCTCCACTTT
CDR3 protein: CASSPSGKGADNSPLHF

V gene: TRBV5-8
clone size: once
J gene: TRBJ1-4
D gene: -
CDR3 DNA: -
CDR3 protein: CASSGSWAGGSFF

V gene: TRBV4-1
clone size: -
J gene: TRBJ1-4
D gene: -
CDR3 DNA: TGCGCCAGCAGCCAAGCTCGCAGGGAGGTGGAAAAACTGTTTTTT
CDR3 protein: CASSQARREVEKLFF

V gene: TRBV3-1/TRBV3-2
clone size: -
J gene: TRBJ2-1
D gene: TRBD2
CDR3 DNA: TGTGCCAGCAGCCAAGATGTAATAGCGGGAGGGCTACAGTTCTTC
CDR3 protein: CASSQDVIAGGLQFF

V gene: TRBV4-2
clone size: -
J gene: TRBJ2-1
D gene: -
CDR3 DNA: TGTGCCAGCAGCCACCGGAGGGGTGATGAGCAGTTCTTC
CDR3 protein: CASSHRRGDEQFF

V gene: TRBV5-4
clone size: -
J gene: TRBJ2-5
D gene: -
CDR3 DNA: TGTGCCAGCAGCTTTGGCGGGACCCAAGAGACCCAGTACTTC
CDR3 protein: CASSFGGTQETQYF

V gene: TRBV7-9
clone size: -
J gene: TRBJ2-3
D gene: -
CDR3 DNA: TGTGCCTATGGGGGGGCCTCTAGCACAGATACGCAGTATTTT
CDR3 protein: CAYGGASSTDTQYF

V gene: TRBV5-1
clone size: -
J gene: TRBJ2-3
D gene: TRBD2
CDR3 DNA: TGCGCCAGCTGTCTAGCGGGGGTCACAGATACGCAGTATTTT
CDR3 protein: CASCLAGVTDTQYF

V gene: TRBV28
clone size: few
J gene: TRBJ1-5
D gene: TRBD1
CDR3 DNA: TGTGCCAGCAGTCGGGACAGCAAGCCTCAGCCCCAGCATTTT
CDR3 protein: CASSRDSKPQPQHF

V gene: TRBV11-2
clone size: -
J gene: TRBJ2-7
D gene: TRBD1
CDR3 DNA: TGTGCCAGCAGCTTAGTAATAACAGGACAGGGGTGCGAGCAGTACTTC
CDR3 protein: CASSLVITGQGCEQYF

V gene: TRBV3-1/TRBV3-2
clone size: -
J gene: TRBJ1-2
D gene: -
CDR3 DNA: TGTGCCAGCAGCCAGGGGGCGACCGTTTATGGCTACACCTTC
CDR3 protein: CASSQGATVYGYTF

V gene: TRBV4-1
clone size: -
J gene: TRBJ2-3
D gene: -
CDR3 DNA: TGCGCCAGCAGCCAAGTCAGGACAGCCAGAGGCACAGATACGCAGTATTTT
CDR3 protein: CASSQVRTARGTDTQYF

V gene: TRBV9
clone size: once
J gene: TRBJ2-7
D gene: -
CDR3 DNA: TGTGCCAGCAGCGTAGGTGGCAGGGGCTACGAGCAGTACTTC
CDR3 protein: CASSVGGRGYEQYF

V gene: TRBV4-1
clone size: -
J gene: TRBJ2-6
D gene: -
CDR3 DNA: TGCGCCAGCAGCCAAGATTCGGTGAAATCTGGGGCCAACGTCCTGACTTTC
CDR3 protein: CASSQDSVKSGANVLTF

V gene: TRBV11-2
clone size: -
J gene: TRBJ2-3
D gene: TRBD2
CDR3 DNA: TGTGCCAGCATCTCCTCTGCGGGAGTGACAGATACGCAGTATTTT
CDR3 protein: CASISSAGVTDTQYF